This TCR beta chain was identified in a study of somatic mutations in cytotoxic T cells in rheumatoid arthritis. Study-wide results and caveats: In about an eighth of the 65 patients, the largest CD8+ clone exceeded 20% of CD8+ cells. Antigens targeted by the expanded CD8+ clones were unknown. The study found CD8+ clonality increased with age in rheumatoid arthritis patients, not healthy controls.

In regard to this clone: What it recognizes is unknown.

The CD4+ and CD8+ fractions came from positive magnetic bead selection and were purity-checked by flow cytometry. Sequenced by immunoSEQ multiplex PCR; TCRdb stores in-frame clones only, minus some. Of about 20,000 clones listed, less than 90% are singletons. The receptor was derived from a man aged 40-49 years in good health. Sample: CD8+ T cells sorted from blood.

The CDR3 loop is CASSLKRGYQETQYF. The DNA for the CDR3 is TGTGCCAGCAGTTTAAAACGGGGGTACCAAGAGACCCAGTACTTC. The chain is built from TRBV28 and TRBJ2-5, with D maybe TRBD2 (6 bases). The V end was cut by 2 bases, the J end by 0 bases, with 10 bases between. CDR3 length equals 15 residues. Germline V lookup: CDR1 MDHEN, CDR2 SYDVKM.